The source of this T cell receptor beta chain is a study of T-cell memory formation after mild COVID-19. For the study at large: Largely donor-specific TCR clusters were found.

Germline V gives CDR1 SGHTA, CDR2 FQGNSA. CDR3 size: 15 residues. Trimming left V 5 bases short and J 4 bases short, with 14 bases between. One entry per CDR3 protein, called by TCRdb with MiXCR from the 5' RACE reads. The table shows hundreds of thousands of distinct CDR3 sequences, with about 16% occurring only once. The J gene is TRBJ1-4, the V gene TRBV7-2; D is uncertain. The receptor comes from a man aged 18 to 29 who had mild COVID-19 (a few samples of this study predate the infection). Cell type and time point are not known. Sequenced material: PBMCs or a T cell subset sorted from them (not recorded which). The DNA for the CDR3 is TGTGCCAGCAGCCCGGGCAGTTTGGGTAATGAAAAACTGTTTTTT. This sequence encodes CASSPGSLGNEKLFF.